A single sample is the source of the 20 T cell receptor beta chains below, sequenced in a study of T cells after yellow fever vaccination. Each CDR3 protein is one row after TCRdb ran MiXCR on the 5' RACE reads. The data show a few hundred thousand distinct CDR3 sequences, about 6.2% seen once. This specimen consisted of PBMCs, obtained 5 days after the yellow fever booster vaccination. The receptors derive from a man aged 30 to 39 who received the YFV17D yellow fever vaccine.

The chain links TRBV28 to TRBJ2-3; TRBD2 matches 8 bases. V was clipped by 10 bases and J by 1 base; unmatched bases: 4. CDR1 MDHEN and CDR2 SYDVKM come from the germline V gene. CDR3 length equals 13 residues. The CDR3 protein is CATETSGTDTQYF. The CDR3 nucleotides are TGTGCCACCGAGACTAGCGGCACAGATACGCAGTATTTT.

This clonotype was counted only a few times. V is TRBV20-1 and J is TRBJ2-1, with 10 nucleotides matching TRBD2. Losses at the gene ends were 3 bases for V and 11 bases for J; bases not matched to a gene: 13. Germline CDR1 and CDR2: DFQATT and SNEGSKA (reference sequence). The CDR3 runs 15 residues. CDR3 amino acids: CSASGASGSSEQQFF. The CDR3 coding sequence is TGCAGTGCTAGTGGGGCTAGCGGGAGTTCGGAACAGCAGTTCTTC.

V usage is TRBV20-1 and J usage is TRBJ2-3; 10 nucleotides line up with TRBD2. Looked up from germline, CDR1 is DFQATT and CDR2 is SNEGSKA (reference sequence). Trimming cost V 0 bases and J 4 bases; bases outside gene matches: 4. The CDR3 is 15 amino acids. The CDR3 region has the DNA TGCAGTGCTAGAGACAGCGGGAGGGCCCCAGATACGCAGTATTTT. Translated, it gives CSARDSGRAPDTQYF.

The sample holds many counts of this clonotype. This sequence joins TRBV20-1 and TRBJ2-1; 9 nucleotides agree with TRBD2. With V trimmed by 4 bases and J by 1 base, 2 bases remained unmatched. The CDR3 length is 14 residues. The germline gives CDR1 DFQATT, CDR2 SNEGSKA (reference sequence). This CDR3 is CSATLAGSYNEQFF. DNA for the CDR3: TGCAGTGCTACCCTAGCGGGATCCTACAATGAGCAGTTCTTC.

On this clonotype itself: An end of the junction does not agree with germline; a read error may underlie this. The CDR3 loop reads CANSQDSSGGGGGYTF. CDR3 bases: TGCGCCAACAGCCAAGATTCTTCAGGGGGAGGAGGAGGCTACACCTTC. V usage is TRBV4-3 and J usage is TRBJ1-2; 7 nucleotides line up with TRBD1. The CDR3 is made up of 16 amino acids. Germline V CDR1 and CDR2: LGHNA, YSLEER.

This clonotype occurred many times. The V and J genes are TRBV5-6 and TRBJ2-1, with D tentatively TRBD1 (5 bases). Germline CDR1 reads SGHDT; CDR2 reads YYEEEE. Trimming took 4 bases from V and 6 from J, leaving 14 bases between them. This CDR3 is 14 amino acids long. The CDR3 bases are TGTGCCAGCAGCACCCCCCGGCAGGGCAATGAGCAGTTCTTC. This encodes CASSTPRQGNEQFF.

This clonotype was observed many times. In DNA, the CDR3 is TGCAGTGCTCACCAACTAGCGGGAGGATCCAACATTCAGTACTTC. Protein product: CSAHQLAGGSNIQYF. The chain employs TRBV20-1 and TRBJ2-4; 12 bases align to TRBD2. V shed 5 bases, J shed 7 bases, and the junction held 9 bases outside the gene matches. Germline V gives CDR1 DFQATT, CDR2 SNEGSKA (reference sequence). This CDR3 has 15 residues.

The chain carries TRBV3-1 and TRBJ2-2, with D tentatively TRBD1 or TRBD2 (6 bases each). There are 18 residues in the CDR3. V shed 1 base and J shed 1 base, with 16 bases lying between them. In germline, CDR1 is LGHDT, CDR2 YNNKEL (reference sequence). The CDR3 DNA reads TGTGCCAGCAGCCAAGCTTGGGGGGCGTCGAAGAACACCGGGGAGCTGTTTTTT. This encodes CASSQAWGASKNTGELFF.

The V and J genes are TRBV19 and TRBJ1-1, with D tentatively TRBD1 (5 bases). V was clipped by 5 bases and J by 3 bases, with 16 bases between them. There are 15 residues in the CDR3. Germline CDR1 reads LNHDA; CDR2 reads SQIVND (reference sequence). Here the CDR3 DNA reads TGTGCCAGTAGTCACCAGTGGGGGACGGACACTGAAGCTTTCTTT. Protein sequence: CASSHQWGTDTEAFF.

This clonotype was recorded many times. The V call is TRBV12-3 or TRBV12-4, the J call TRBJ2-3, with a tentative D call TRBD2 (5 bases). The V and J ends lost 4 bases and 0 bases respectively, with 8 bases between them. This CDR3 has 14 amino acids. The CDR3 coding sequence is TGTGCCAGCAGTTGGAGGAGGAGCACAGATACGCAGTATTTT. It codes for CASSWRRSTDTQYF.

This clonotype has at least ten counts. This sequence joins TRBV12-3 or TRBV12-4 and TRBJ2-7, with TRBD1 matching 8 bases. This CDR3 contains 13 residues. V lost 3 bases and J lost 6; bases outside the gene matches: 4. CDR3 sequence (DNA): TGTGCCAGCAGTTTGGGCAGGGGGCTCGAGCAGTACTTC. Residues: CASSLGRGLEQYF.

In its sample, this clonotype was seen many times. J is TRBJ2-1 and V is TRBV5-1; the D is unclear. The CDR3 is 13 amino acids. Trimming shortened V by 0 bases and J by 6 bases, and 7 bases separated the two germline ends. Per the germline V gene, CDR1 is SGHRS and CDR2 is YFSETQ. Written as DNA, the CDR3 is TGCGCCAGCAGCTTGGGGTCTATCAATGAGCAGTTCTTC. Translating it yields CASSLGSINEQFF.

This chain joins TRBV12-3 or TRBV12-4 and TRBJ2-2, with a weak D call TRBD1 (5 bases). CDR3 length: 13 amino acids. Deletions cut 2 bases from V and 12 bases from J, with 13 bases between. The CDR3 bases are TGTGCCAGCAGTTTAAAGTCCCAGGGAAAGCTGTTTTTT. This encodes CASSLKSQGKLFF.

This clonotype was seen only a few times. V usage is TRBV7-8 and J usage is TRBJ1-6; the D gene is possibly TRBD1 (6 bases). From germline, CDR1 is SGHVS and CDR2 FQNEAQ. The CDR3 extends over 15 amino acids. V was cut by 4 bases and J by 12 bases, with 19 bases left in between. The CDR3 is CASSSDTGGAGPLHF. DNA for the CDR3: TGTGCCAGCAGCTCGGACACGGGGGGGGCGGGACCCCTCCACTTT.

This clonotype was observed a few times. The genes are TRBV6-6 and TRBJ1-2; D gene ambiguous. CDR3 length: 12 amino acids. Trimming took 7 bases from V and 4 from J, leaving 10 bases between them. Germline V gene data show CDR1 as MNHNY and CDR2 as SVGAGI (reference sequence). CDR3 sequence: CASTDDTYGYTF. As DNA, the CDR3 is TGTGCCAGCACCGACGACACCTATGGCTACACCTTC.

This clonotype was seen a handful of times. The chain combines TRBV7-2 with TRBJ1-4; D is possibly TRBD1 (6 bases). This CDR3 region has 14 residues. Germline lookup yields CDR1 SGHTA and CDR2 FQGNSA. V lost 5 bases, J lost 4 bases, and 11 bases lay in between. CDR3 residues: CASSPDRFNEKLFF. As DNA, the CDR3 is TGTGCCAGCAGCCCAGACAGGTTTAATGAAAAACTGTTTTTT.

The chain is built from TRBV6-6 and TRBJ2-7; D gene unclear. Trimming removed 0 bases from V and 3 bases from J, with 6 bases in between. Germline V gene lookup returns CDR1 MNHNY and CDR2 SVGAGI (reference sequence). The CDR3 is 13 residues long. CDR3 amino acids: CASSYSLGYEQYF. The CDR3 nucleotides read TGTGCCAGCAGTTACTCGCTCGGCTACGAGCAGTACTTC.

The chain employs TRBV10-3 and TRBJ1-1; 12 bases map to TRBD1. From germline, CDR1 is ENHRY and CDR2 SYGVKD. V lost 7 bases and J lost 6; bases outside the gene matches: 9. The CDR3 length is 15 residues. DNA for the CDR3: TGTGCCATCAAAGGGACAGGGGGCACTAGCTCTGAAGCTTTCTTT. Amino acids: CAIKGTGGTSSEAFF.

The sample holds many counts of this clonotype. The rearrangement links TRBV11-2 to TRBJ2-7; the match to TRBD2 covers 7 bases. Germline CDR1 and CDR2: SGHAT and FQNNGV. This CDR3 spans 13 amino acids. J was trimmed by 6 bases and V by 5 bases; bases with no gene match: 7. The CDR3 DNA reads as TGTGCCAGCAGCCCTACCTGGGAGGGCGAGCAGTACTTC. Translating it yields CASSPTWEGEQYF. Looking up the rest from reference TRBV11-2 and TRBJ2-7 gives the full variable domain: EAGVAQSPRYKIIEKRQSVAFWCNPISGHATLYWYQQILGQGPKLLIQFQNNGVVDDSQLPKDRFSAERLKGVDSTLKIQPAKLEDSAVYLCASSPTWEGEQYFGPGTRLTVT.

The CDR3: CSARPPERWSSYEQYF. The CDR3 DNA reads as TGCAGTGCTAGACCACCGGAGAGGTGGAGCTCCTACGAGCAGTACTTC. The rearrangement joins TRBV20-1 to TRBJ2-7; D remains unclear. CDR1 and CDR2 (germline): DFQATT, SNEGSKA (reference sequence). Trimming removed 2 bases at V and 0 bases at J, with 17 bases between. The CDR3 totals 16 residues.